These T cell receptor beta chains were read from a single sample in a study of vaccination effects on CD4 cells after COVID-19. Using immunoSEQ multiplex PCR, the repertoire was profiled, and TCRdb retains in-frame clones only, with some absent. The table includes tens of thousands of clones, roughly four fifths detected once. No antigens are known for them. This material consisted of CD4+ T cells from PBMCs cultured with HCoV-229E spike peptides, taken before COVID-19 vaccination. These receptors originate from a human donor who received a COVID-19 vaccine. Both conserved end residues are part of each CDR3.

v_call cdr3_aa
TRBV24-1 CATSEPPSTGSGTDTQYF
TRBV3-1/TRBV3-2 CASSLTGKRLDTGELFF
TRBV6-5 CASSYSPAGSTDTQYF
TRBV28 CARPVNGQDQETQYF
TRBV10-3 CAIQASGRYNEQFF
TRBV19 CASSFRGSGVYNEQFF
TRBV4-1 CASSQGLLGRLNTEAFF
TRBV5-6 CASSLYPEETQYF
TRBV6-5 CASAFIEYNEQFF
TRBV6-6 CASGIQGRPGNTIYF
TRBV3-1/TRBV3-2 CASSPPGLAGGTDTQYF
TRBV6-2/TRBV6-3 CASSYAAESSNQPQHF
TRBV6-1 CASSELGVGTRAFF
TRBV19 CASSIRDRGTDTQYF
TRBV9 CASSPETGVVSGNTIYF
TRBV30 CAWKGDSYNSPLHF
TRBV6-5 CASSTGSFGQPQHF
TRBV24-1 CATSDGTGINQPQHF
TRBV6-5 CASSYSDRAYQETQYF
TRBV5-4 CASSLEQGTGYTF
TRBV5-1 CASSLGQGETQYF
TRBV6-1 CASSEGGSGNTIYF
TRBV4-2 CASSQEAQDNEQFF
TRBV5-1 CASSLRDGDTEAFF
TRBV24-1 CATSDRLNYGYTF
TRBV5-8 CASSLEAGGGYEQFF
TRBV5-6 CASSRDGYGYTF
TRBV5-1 CASSLVGVDTDTQYF
TRBV30 CAWSLRNQPQHF
TRBV6-6 CASSGALHQPQHF
TRBV5-5 CASSLQGASQEQFF